This T cell receptor beta chain was captured by sequencing in a study of metastatic and nonmetastatic thyroid tumors (TCRdb year 2020). For the study in its entirety: The researchers compared repertoires between peripheral blood samples and tumor or nodule tissue samples from patients with malignant or benign thyroid disease. Beyond this particular receptor, the publication reports: TCR beta diversity was reported as significantly higher in malignant tumors than in benign nodules, in both blood and tumor samples.

Preparation of the library involved PCR. Sequencing was performed on an Illumina HiSeq 4000. High-throughput sequencing was used to profile the TCR beta-chain CDR3 region of each patient. The original methods were these. A classifier to discriminate distant-metastatic papillary thyroid cancer patients was built from CDR3 differences across clinicopathological groups. The Shannon index was used to measure repertoire diversity, and the Morisita-Horn index was used to measure how similar tumor and blood repertoires were. TCRdb reworked the public reads: Q25 trimming with fastp, MiXCR clone assembly, productive beta chains retained. These V and J calls derive from TCRdb rather than the authors' analysis. A total of tens of thousands of clones appear in this sample, under 40% of them only once. The ten top clones hold about 16% of the sample. None of the patients had been given any treatment before thyroid surgery. Using T-cell receptor beta sequencing, the researchers looked back retrospectively at clinical samples from patients, gathered between the early 2010s and the late 2010s.

Comments on this clone: This clone's antigen is unknown. No clone much larger than this one lies a single base away; base qualities are absent.

Sequenced material: tumor tissue. This TCR came from a female donor with papillary thyroid cancer or a benign thyroid nodule (not recorded which). Some clones in this sample may be carry-over from other donors' samples.

DNA sequence: TGTGCCAGCAGCCGTAATCAGGGAGGACCAGGCGGTACGCAGTATTTT. It is translated as CASSRNQGGPGGTQYF. In this chain, TRBV11-2 is recombined with TRBJ2-3, and TRBD2 may be the D gene, going by 6 matching bases. A distance of 23 bases separates the germline ends of V and J, which lose 5 bases and 8 bases respectively. CDR1 SGHAT and CDR2 FQNNGV are derived from the germline V gene. Counted from cysteine to phenylalanine, this CDR3 has 16 amino acids. Only the CDR3 portion is preserved as DNA: 48 bases, with reading frame beginning at the first base.